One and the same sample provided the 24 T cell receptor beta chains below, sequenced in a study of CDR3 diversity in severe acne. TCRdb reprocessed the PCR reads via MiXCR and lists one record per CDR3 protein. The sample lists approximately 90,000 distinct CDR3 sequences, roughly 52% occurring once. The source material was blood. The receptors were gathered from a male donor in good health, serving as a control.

The CDR3 DNA follows: TGCGCCAGCAGCCCCCGGACGGGAACCGGGGAGCTGTTTTTT. It yields the protein CASSPRTGTGELFF. J is TRBJ2-2 and V is TRBV4-1; possible D gene TRBD2, 5 bases. The CDR3 has 14 amino acids. Germline V gene sequence: CDR1 MGHRA, CDR2 YSYEKL. Deletions cut 4 bases from V and 5 bases from J, with 11 bases between.

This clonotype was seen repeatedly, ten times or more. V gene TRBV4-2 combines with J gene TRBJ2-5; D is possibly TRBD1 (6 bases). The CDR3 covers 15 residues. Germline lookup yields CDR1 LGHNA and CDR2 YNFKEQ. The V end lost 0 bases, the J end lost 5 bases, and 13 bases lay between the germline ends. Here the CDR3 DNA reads TGTGCCAGCAGCCAAGATCCAGGGGTGGCGGAGACCCAGTACTTC. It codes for CASSQDPGVAETQYF.

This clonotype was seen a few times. CDR3 sequence reads: CASSGTSRTGELFF. For the CDR3, the DNA is TGTGCCAGCAGTGGGACTTCCCGGACCGGGGAGCTGTTTTTT. This chain links TRBV2 with TRBJ2-2; weak D call: TRBD2 (5 bases). Germline CDR1 SNHLY, CDR2 FYNNEI. V gave up 4 bases and J gave up 5 bases, with 11 bases separating them. CDR3 length: 14 residues.

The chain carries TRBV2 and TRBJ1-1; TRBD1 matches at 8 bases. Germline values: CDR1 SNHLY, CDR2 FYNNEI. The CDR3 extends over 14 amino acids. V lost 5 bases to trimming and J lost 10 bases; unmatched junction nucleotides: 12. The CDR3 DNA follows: TGTGCCAGCAGTTTAGCGGGGCAGGGGGCCGGAGCTTTCTTT. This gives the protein CASSLAGQGAGAFF.

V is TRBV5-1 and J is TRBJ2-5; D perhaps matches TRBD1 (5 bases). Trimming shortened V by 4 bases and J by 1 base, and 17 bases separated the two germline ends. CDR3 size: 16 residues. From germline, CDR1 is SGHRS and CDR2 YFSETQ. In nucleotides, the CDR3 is TGCGCCAGCAGCCCTGGAAGCGTACAGGCCCAAGAGACCCAGTACTTC. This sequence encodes CASSPGSVQAQETQYF.

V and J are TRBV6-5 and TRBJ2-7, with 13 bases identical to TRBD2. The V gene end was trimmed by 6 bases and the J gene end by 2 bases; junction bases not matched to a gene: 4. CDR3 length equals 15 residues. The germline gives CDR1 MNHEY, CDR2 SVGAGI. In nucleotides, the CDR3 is TGTGCCAGCAGCTCGACTAGCGGGGGGCCCTACGAGCAGTACTTC. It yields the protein CASSSTSGGPYEQYF.

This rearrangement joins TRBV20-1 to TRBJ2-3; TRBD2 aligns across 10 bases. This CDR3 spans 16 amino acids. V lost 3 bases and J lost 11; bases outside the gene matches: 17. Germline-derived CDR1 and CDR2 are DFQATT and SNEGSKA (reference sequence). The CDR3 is CSASPFTSGDTNEQYF. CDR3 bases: TGCAGTGCTAGTCCATTTACTAGCGGGGATACAAATGAGCAGTATTTT.

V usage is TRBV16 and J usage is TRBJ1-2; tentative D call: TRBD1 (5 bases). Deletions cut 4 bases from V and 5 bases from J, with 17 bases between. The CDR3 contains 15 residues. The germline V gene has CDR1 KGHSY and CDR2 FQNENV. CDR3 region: CASSRQRGGLYGYTF. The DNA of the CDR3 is TGTGCCAGCAGCCGGCAAAGGGGAGGCCTTTATGGCTACACCTTC.

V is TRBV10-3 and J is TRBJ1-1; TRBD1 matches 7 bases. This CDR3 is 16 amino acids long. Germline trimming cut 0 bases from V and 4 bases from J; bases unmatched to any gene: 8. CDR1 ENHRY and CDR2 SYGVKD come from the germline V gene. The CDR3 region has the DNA TGTGCCATCAGTGAGTCGAAGGGGGCAGGGGCCACTGAAGCTTTCTTT. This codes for CAISESKGAGATEAFF.

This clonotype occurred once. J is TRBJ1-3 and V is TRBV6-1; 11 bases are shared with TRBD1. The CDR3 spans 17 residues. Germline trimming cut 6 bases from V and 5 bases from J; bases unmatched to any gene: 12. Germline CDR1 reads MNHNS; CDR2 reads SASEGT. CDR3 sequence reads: CASSEPPGTGGRNTIYF. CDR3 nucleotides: TGTGCCAGCAGCGAGCCCCCCGGGACAGGGGGTCGAAACACCATATATTTT.

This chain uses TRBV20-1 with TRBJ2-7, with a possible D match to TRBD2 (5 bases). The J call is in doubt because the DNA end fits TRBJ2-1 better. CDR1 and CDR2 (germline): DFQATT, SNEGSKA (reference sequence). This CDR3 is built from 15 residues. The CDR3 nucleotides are TGCAGTGCTCCCTCGGCGGGCAGATCCTACAATGAGCAGTTCTTC. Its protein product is CSAPSAGRSYNEQFF.

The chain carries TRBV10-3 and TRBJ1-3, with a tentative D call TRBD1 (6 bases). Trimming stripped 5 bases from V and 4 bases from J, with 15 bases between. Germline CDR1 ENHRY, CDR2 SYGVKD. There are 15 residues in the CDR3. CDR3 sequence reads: CAISRTGTLGNTIYF. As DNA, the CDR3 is TGTGCCATCAGTAGGACCGGGACATTAGGAAACACCATATATTTT.

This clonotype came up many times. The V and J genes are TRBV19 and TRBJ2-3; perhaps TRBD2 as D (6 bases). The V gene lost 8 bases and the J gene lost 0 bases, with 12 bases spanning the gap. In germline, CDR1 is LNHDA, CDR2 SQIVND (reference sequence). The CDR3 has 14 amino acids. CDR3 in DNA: TGTGCCAGTCCAATCGGGGGTAGCACAGATACGCAGTATTTT. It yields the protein CASPIGGSTDTQYF.

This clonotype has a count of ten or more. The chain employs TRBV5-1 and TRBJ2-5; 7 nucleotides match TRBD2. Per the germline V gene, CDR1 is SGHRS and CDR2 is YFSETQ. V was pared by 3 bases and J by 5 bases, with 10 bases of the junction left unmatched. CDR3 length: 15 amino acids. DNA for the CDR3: TGCGCCAGCAGCTCCTCGGGGGGATCGGGGGAGACCCAGTACTTC. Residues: CASSSSGGSGETQYF.

The DNA for the CDR3 is TGCAGTGCTAGGGGGGATACGCAGTATTTT. This translates into CSARGDTQYF. The V gene is TRBV20-1, the J gene TRBJ2-3, with D unclear. The CDR3 sequence is 10 residues long. Germline V gene lookup returns CDR1 DFQATT and CDR2 SNEGSKA (reference sequence). V lost 3 bases to trimming and J lost 6 bases, with 4 bases between them.

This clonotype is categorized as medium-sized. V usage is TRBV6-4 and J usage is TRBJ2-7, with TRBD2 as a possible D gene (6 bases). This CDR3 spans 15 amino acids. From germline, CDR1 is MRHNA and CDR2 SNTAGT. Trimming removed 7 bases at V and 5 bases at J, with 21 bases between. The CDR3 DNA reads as TGTGCCAGCACCTCCTTAGGGAGGAATCACCACGAGCAGTACTTC. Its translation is CASTSLGRNHHEQYF.

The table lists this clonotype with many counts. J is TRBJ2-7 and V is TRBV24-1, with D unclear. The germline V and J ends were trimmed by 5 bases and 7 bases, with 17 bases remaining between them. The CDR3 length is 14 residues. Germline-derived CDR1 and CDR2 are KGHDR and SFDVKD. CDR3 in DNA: TGTGCCACCAGTGGTCCCGACTCCGCCGGGGAGCAGTACTTC. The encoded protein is CATSGPDSAGEQYF.

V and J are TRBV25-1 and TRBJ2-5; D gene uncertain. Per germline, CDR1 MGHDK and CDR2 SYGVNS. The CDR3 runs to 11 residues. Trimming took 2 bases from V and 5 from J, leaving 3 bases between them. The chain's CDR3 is CASSEDETQYF. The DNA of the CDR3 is TGTGCCAGCAGTGAAGATGAGACCCAGTACTTC.

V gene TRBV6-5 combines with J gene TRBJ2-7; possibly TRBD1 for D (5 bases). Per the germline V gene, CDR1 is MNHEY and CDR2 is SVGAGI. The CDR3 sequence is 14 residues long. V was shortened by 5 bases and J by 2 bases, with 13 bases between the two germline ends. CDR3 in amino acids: CASSQGLGTYEQYF. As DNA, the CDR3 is TGTGCCAGCAGTCAGGGTCTGGGGACCTACGAGCAGTACTTC.

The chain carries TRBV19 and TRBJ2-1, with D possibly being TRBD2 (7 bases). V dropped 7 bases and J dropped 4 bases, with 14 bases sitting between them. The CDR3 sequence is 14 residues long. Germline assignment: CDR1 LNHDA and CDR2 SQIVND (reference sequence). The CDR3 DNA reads TGTGCCAGTATGGGGGGGCCGGGGTACAATGAGCAGTTCTTC. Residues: CASMGGPGYNEQFF.

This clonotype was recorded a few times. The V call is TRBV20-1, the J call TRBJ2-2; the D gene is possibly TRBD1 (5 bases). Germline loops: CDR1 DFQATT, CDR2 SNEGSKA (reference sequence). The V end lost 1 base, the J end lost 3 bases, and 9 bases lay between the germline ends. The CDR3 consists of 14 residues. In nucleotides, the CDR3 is TGCAGTGCTAGAGTCAGGGTGGACACCGGGGAGCTGTTTTTT. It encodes CSARVRVDTGELFF.

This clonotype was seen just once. The CDR3 sequence: CASSNTGGARGYGYTF. Here the CDR3 DNA reads TGTGCCAGCAGTAATACGGGAGGAGCCAGAGGCTATGGCTACACCTTC. The gene calls are TRBV6-1 and TRBJ1-2; no clear D. Trimming pared 5 bases from V and 4 bases from J, leaving 20 bases between. Germline V gene sequence: CDR1 MNHNS, CDR2 SASEGT. CDR3 length: 16 amino acids.

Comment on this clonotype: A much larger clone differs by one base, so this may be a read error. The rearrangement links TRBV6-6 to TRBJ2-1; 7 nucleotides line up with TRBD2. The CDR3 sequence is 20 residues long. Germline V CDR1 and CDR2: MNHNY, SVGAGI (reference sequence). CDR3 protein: CASSYSRALVAGAPYSEQFF. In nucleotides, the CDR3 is TGTGCCAGCAGTTACTCGAGGGCCCTTGTGGCGGGAGCGCCCTACAGTGAGCAGTTCTTC.

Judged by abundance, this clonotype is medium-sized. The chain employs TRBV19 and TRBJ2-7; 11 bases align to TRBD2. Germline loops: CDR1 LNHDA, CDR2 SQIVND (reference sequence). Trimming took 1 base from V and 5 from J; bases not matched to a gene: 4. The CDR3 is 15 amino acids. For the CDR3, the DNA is TGTGCCAGTAGTATAGTAGCGGGAGGGCCCCACGAGCAGTACTTC. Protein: CASSIVAGGPHEQYF.